Presented here are 24 T cell receptor beta chains from one specimen sequenced in a study of cytomegalovirus exposure and HLA in healthy donors. With 60 Vbeta and 13 Jbeta primers, the PCR was carried out. This table comes from immunoSEQ multiplex PCR, and its TCRdb copy is limited to in-frame clones, with some not included. The sample shows about 52,000 clones, roughly 53% of them seen only once. The sample consisted of PBMCs. These TCRs come from a human donor in good health.

This clone occurred a few times. The rearrangement joins TRBV27 to TRBJ1-1; possibly TRBD1 for D (5 bases). Trimming shortened V by 5 bases and J by 4 bases, and 11 bases separated the two germline ends. In germline, CDR1 is MNHEY, CDR2 SMNVEV (reference sequence). CDR3 length equals 13 residues. In nucleotides, the CDR3 is TGTGCCAGCAGTCCCGGGGGGGGCACTGAAGCTTTCTTT. Residues: CASSPGGGTEAFF.

This clone was detected only a few times. The chain carries TRBV5-6 and TRBJ2-7; TRBD1 is a possible D gene (5 bases). The CDR3 runs to 14 residues. Germline V CDR1 and CDR2: SGHDT, YYEEEE. Between the trimmed V and J ends, which lost 3 bases and 2 bases, there was a span of 12 bases. The CDR3 coding sequence is TGTGCCAGCAGCTGGGGCGTGTCAACCTACGAGCAGTACTTC. Translating it yields CASSWGVSTYEQYF.

V and J are TRBV7-9 and TRBJ2-2; 8 nucleotides agree with TRBD2. Germline CDR1 is SEHNR and CDR2 is FQNEAQ (reference sequence). The trim removed 1 base at V and 1 base at J, leaving 2 bases unmatched. The CDR3 is made up of 16 amino acids. DNA of the CDR3: TGTGCCAGCAGCTTAGGGACTAGCAAGAACACCGGGGAGCTGTTTTTT. Translated, it gives CASSLGTSKNTGELFF.

V is TRBV15 and J is TRBJ2-7; D may be TRBD2 (5 bases). Trimming pared 3 bases from V and 6 bases from J, leaving 9 bases between. CDR3 length: 12 amino acids. Germline CDR1 and CDR2: LNHNV and YYDKDF (reference sequence). DNA of the CDR3: TGTGCCACCAGCAGCCGGGGTAGCGAGCAGTACTTC. Residues: CATSSRGSEQYF.

Remarks on this clone: Relative to the germline gene, one junction end is altered; a read error may explain this. The chain couples TRBV7-9 to TRBJ2-5, with 7 bases lining up with TRBD1. TRBJ2-7 matches the DNA end more closely, so the J call is doubtful. The CDR3 sequence is 12 residues long. Germline V gene data show CDR1 as SEHNR and CDR2 as FQNEAQ (reference sequence). Here the CDR3 DNA reads TGTTCCAGCAGCTCGGACAGGTACGAGCAGTACTTC. Its translation is CSSSSDRYEQYF.

V is TRBV7-9 and J is TRBJ2-5, with D unclear. The germline gives CDR1 SEHNR, CDR2 FQNEAQ (reference sequence). The V gene lost 5 bases and the J gene lost 2 bases, with 3 bases spanning the gap. There are 11 residues in the CDR3. The CDR3 sequence: CASSLQETQYF. CDR3 in DNA: TGTGCCAGCAGCCTGCAAGAGACCCAGTACTTC. The full variable domain, its missing parts supplied by reference TRBV7-9 and TRBJ2-5, is DTGVSQNPRHKITKRGQNVTFRCDPISEHNRLYWYRQTLGQGPEFLTYFQNEAQLEKSRLLSDRFSAERPKGSFSTLEIQRTEQGDSAMYLCASSLQETQYFGPGTRLLVL.

The V and J genes are TRBV7-2 and TRBJ2-1; 9 bases match TRBD1. This CDR3 is built from 15 residues. After removal of 5 bases from V and 3 bases from J, the junction contained 5 bases not matched to a gene. CDR1 and CDR2 from the germline V gene are SGHTA and FQGNSA. The CDR3 here is CASSAPGQGYNEQFF. As DNA, the CDR3 is TGTGCCAGCAGCGCCCCGGGACAGGGCTACAATGAGCAGTTCTTC.

A single count supports this clone. The CDR3 loop is CASSFPGNYEQYF. The CDR3 DNA follows: TGTGCCAGCAGCTTCCCGGGAAACTACGAGCAGTACTTC. The V gene is TRBV7-6, the J gene TRBJ2-7, with a weak D call TRBD2 (5 bases). Germline lookup yields CDR1 SGHVS and CDR2 FNYEAQ. The V and J ends lost 3 bases and 3 bases respectively, with 9 bases between them. The CDR3 runs to 13 residues.

The chain has TRBV5-1 and TRBJ1-1; 12 bases align to TRBD1. Trimming removed 4 bases from V and 4 bases from J; junction bases left unmatched: 5. The germline V gene encodes CDR1 SGHRS and CDR2 YFSETQ. There are 15 residues in the CDR3. The DNA of the CDR3 is TGCGCCAGCAGCGGGGGACAGGGGGCCTCCACTGAAGCTTTCTTT. Protein: CASSGGQGASTEAFF.

The chain joins TRBV27 to TRBJ2-7; 8 nucleotides align to TRBD1. The V gene end was trimmed by 1 base and the J gene end by 0 bases; junction bases not matched to a gene: 5. The CDR3 runs 16 residues. CDR1 is MNHEY and CDR2 is SMNVEV in the germline V gene (reference sequence). The DNA for the CDR3 is TGTGCCAGCAGTTTATATCAGGGGGCGGGCTCCTACGAGCAGTACTTC. It yields the protein CASSLYQGAGSYEQYF.

The rearrangement links TRBV5-1 to TRBJ1-4, with D possibly TRBD1 on 6 matching bases. CDR1 and CDR2 from the germline V gene are SGHRS and YFSETQ. Trimming took off 4 bases at V and 7 bases at J, with 26 bases between the two ends. The CDR3 length is 18 residues. The CDR3 loop reads CASSPAAVQGLGFEKLFF. DNA of the CDR3: TGCGCCAGCAGCCCCGCAGCGGTACAGGGTTTGGGATTTGAAAAACTGTTTTTT.

This rearrangement joins TRBV30 to TRBJ2-4, with TRBD1 identical over 10 bases. Germline assignment: CDR1 GTSNPN and CDR2 SVGIG (reference sequence). V lost 4 bases and J lost 5; bases outside the gene matches: 8. The CDR3 consists of 15 residues. The chain's CDR3 is CAWKGTGTGENIQYF. CDR3 sequence (DNA): TGTGCCTGGAAAGGGACCGGGACAGGGGAAAACATTCAGTACTTC.

The gene calls are TRBV7-2 and TRBJ2-7; D is uncertain. V lost 6 bases to trimming and J lost 0 bases, with 6 bases between them. The germline CDR1 and CDR2 sequences are SGHTA and FQGNSA. CDR3 length: 12 amino acids. The CDR3 DNA sequence: TGTGCCAGCAGTCCTTCCTCCTACGAGCAGTACTTC. Encoded protein: CASSPSSYEQYF.

A few counts support this clone. The rearrangement uses TRBV9 and TRBJ2-2; TRBD1 agrees at 10 bases. Trimming cost V 0 bases and J 6 bases; bases outside gene matches: 5. The CDR3 has 16 amino acids. Germline V lookup: CDR1 SGDLS, CDR2 YYNGEE. CDR3 loop: CASSVARQGAAGELFF. As DNA, the CDR3 is TGTGCCAGCAGCGTAGCCCGACAGGGGGCGGCCGGGGAGCTGTTTTTT.

The chain uses TRBV5-1 and TRBJ1-2; D is uncertain. Germline lookup yields CDR1 SGHRS and CDR2 YFSETQ. This CDR3 is 14 amino acids long. Trimming pared 0 bases from V and 0 bases from J, leaving 6 bases between. For the CDR3, the DNA is TGCGCCAGCAGCTTGGTCTCCGCTAACTATGGCTACACCTTC. Its translation: CASSLVSANYGYTF.

The rearrangement joins TRBV19 to TRBJ1-1, with TRBD1 identical over 9 bases. The CDR3 totals 15 residues. V was pared by 5 bases and J by 0 bases, with 4 bases of the junction left unmatched. Per the germline V gene, CDR1 is LNHDA and CDR2 is SQIVND (reference sequence). The CDR3, as DNA: TGTGCCAGTAGTGAGACAGGGGGGATGAACACTGAAGCTTTCTTT. Its translation is CASSETGGMNTEAFF.

The chain carries TRBV5-6 and TRBJ1-2; D gene uncertain. Per germline, CDR1 SGHDT and CDR2 YYEEEE. The germline V and J ends were trimmed by 1 base and 1 base, with 8 bases remaining between them. The CDR3 is 14 residues long. The CDR3: CASSLTGVNYGYTF. The CDR3 nucleotides are TGTGCCAGCAGCTTGACCGGGGTTAACTATGGCTACACCTTC. Full variable domain (missing parts from reference TRBV5-6 and TRBJ1-2): DAGVTQSPTHLIKTRGQQVTLRCSPKSGHDTVSWYQQALGQGPQFIFQYYEEEERQRGNFPDRFSGHQFPNYSSELNVNALLLGDSALYLCASSLTGVNYGYTFGSGTRLTVV.

The V call is TRBV10-3, the J call TRBJ1-4; a weak D match, TRBD1 (5 bases). Germline CDR1 and CDR2: ENHRY and SYGVKD. This CDR3 contains 16 residues. V shed 0 bases and J shed 0 bases, with 8 bases lying between them. The CDR3 DNA reads as TGTGCCATCAGTGAGTCGGGGGGAGCAACTAATGAAAAACTGTTTTTT. Its protein is CAISESGGATNEKLFF.

The chain has TRBV21-1 and TRBJ1-5; the D call of TRBD1 is as the table states it, not checked on the DNA. TRBV21-1 is reported as a pseudogene. The CDR3 extends over 20 amino acids. The chain's CDR3 is CASPRADRVKKPYSNQPQHF. The CDR3 DNA reads TGTGCCAGTCCCAGGGCGGACCGGGTCAAGAAACCCTATAGCAATCAGCCCCAGCATTTT.

The V and J genes are TRBV5-1 and TRBJ1-2; tentative D call: TRBD1 (5 bases). CDR3 length: 14 amino acids. CDR1 is SGHRS, CDR2 YFSETQ, per germline. The V and J ends lost 4 bases and 8 bases respectively, with 18 bases between them. The DNA of the CDR3 is TGCGCCAGCAGCAATCCAGACAGCCTCGAGGGCTACACCTTC. Residues: CASSNPDSLEGYTF.

The chain combines TRBV7-9 with TRBJ1-2; TRBD1 is a possible D gene (5 bases). The CDR3 runs 14 residues. The germline V gene encodes CDR1 SEHNR and CDR2 FQNEAQ (reference sequence). Deletions cut 4 bases from V and 3 bases from J, with 12 bases between. The chain's CDR3 is CASSSQSQDYGYTF. CDR3 in DNA: TGTGCCAGCAGCTCCCAATCACAGGACTATGGCTACACCTTC.

This clone showed up just a few times. DNA for the CDR3: TGTGCCAGCAGGTACGACACGAGTGCTCGGAATCAGCCCCAGCATTTT. Residues: CASRYDTSARNQPQHF. The chain couples TRBV27 to TRBJ1-5; D ambiguous. The V end lost 6 bases, the J end lost 4 bases, and 19 bases lay between the germline ends. Germline V gene data show CDR1 as MNHEY and CDR2 as SMNVEV (reference sequence). This CDR3 region has 16 residues.

CDR3 DNA sequence: TGTGCCAGCACCGGGACAGGAGCCGACGAGCAGTACTTC. Translated: CASTGTGADEQYF. The chain links TRBV6-1 to TRBJ2-7, with 8 nucleotides matching TRBD1. The V gene end was trimmed by 7 bases and the J gene end by 5 bases; junction bases not matched to a gene: 7. Per the germline V gene, CDR1 is MNHNS and CDR2 is SASEGT. The CDR3 is 13 residues long.

V gene TRBV7-6 combines with J gene TRBJ1-2; a weak D match, TRBD1 (6 bases). There are 14 residues in the CDR3. Trimming stripped 5 bases from V and 1 base from J, with 11 bases between. Germline lookup yields CDR1 SGHVS and CDR2 FNYEAQ. As DNA, the CDR3 is TGTGCCAGCAGCGCAGGGGTCGGTAACTATGGCTACACCTTC. Protein sequence: CASSAGVGNYGYTF.